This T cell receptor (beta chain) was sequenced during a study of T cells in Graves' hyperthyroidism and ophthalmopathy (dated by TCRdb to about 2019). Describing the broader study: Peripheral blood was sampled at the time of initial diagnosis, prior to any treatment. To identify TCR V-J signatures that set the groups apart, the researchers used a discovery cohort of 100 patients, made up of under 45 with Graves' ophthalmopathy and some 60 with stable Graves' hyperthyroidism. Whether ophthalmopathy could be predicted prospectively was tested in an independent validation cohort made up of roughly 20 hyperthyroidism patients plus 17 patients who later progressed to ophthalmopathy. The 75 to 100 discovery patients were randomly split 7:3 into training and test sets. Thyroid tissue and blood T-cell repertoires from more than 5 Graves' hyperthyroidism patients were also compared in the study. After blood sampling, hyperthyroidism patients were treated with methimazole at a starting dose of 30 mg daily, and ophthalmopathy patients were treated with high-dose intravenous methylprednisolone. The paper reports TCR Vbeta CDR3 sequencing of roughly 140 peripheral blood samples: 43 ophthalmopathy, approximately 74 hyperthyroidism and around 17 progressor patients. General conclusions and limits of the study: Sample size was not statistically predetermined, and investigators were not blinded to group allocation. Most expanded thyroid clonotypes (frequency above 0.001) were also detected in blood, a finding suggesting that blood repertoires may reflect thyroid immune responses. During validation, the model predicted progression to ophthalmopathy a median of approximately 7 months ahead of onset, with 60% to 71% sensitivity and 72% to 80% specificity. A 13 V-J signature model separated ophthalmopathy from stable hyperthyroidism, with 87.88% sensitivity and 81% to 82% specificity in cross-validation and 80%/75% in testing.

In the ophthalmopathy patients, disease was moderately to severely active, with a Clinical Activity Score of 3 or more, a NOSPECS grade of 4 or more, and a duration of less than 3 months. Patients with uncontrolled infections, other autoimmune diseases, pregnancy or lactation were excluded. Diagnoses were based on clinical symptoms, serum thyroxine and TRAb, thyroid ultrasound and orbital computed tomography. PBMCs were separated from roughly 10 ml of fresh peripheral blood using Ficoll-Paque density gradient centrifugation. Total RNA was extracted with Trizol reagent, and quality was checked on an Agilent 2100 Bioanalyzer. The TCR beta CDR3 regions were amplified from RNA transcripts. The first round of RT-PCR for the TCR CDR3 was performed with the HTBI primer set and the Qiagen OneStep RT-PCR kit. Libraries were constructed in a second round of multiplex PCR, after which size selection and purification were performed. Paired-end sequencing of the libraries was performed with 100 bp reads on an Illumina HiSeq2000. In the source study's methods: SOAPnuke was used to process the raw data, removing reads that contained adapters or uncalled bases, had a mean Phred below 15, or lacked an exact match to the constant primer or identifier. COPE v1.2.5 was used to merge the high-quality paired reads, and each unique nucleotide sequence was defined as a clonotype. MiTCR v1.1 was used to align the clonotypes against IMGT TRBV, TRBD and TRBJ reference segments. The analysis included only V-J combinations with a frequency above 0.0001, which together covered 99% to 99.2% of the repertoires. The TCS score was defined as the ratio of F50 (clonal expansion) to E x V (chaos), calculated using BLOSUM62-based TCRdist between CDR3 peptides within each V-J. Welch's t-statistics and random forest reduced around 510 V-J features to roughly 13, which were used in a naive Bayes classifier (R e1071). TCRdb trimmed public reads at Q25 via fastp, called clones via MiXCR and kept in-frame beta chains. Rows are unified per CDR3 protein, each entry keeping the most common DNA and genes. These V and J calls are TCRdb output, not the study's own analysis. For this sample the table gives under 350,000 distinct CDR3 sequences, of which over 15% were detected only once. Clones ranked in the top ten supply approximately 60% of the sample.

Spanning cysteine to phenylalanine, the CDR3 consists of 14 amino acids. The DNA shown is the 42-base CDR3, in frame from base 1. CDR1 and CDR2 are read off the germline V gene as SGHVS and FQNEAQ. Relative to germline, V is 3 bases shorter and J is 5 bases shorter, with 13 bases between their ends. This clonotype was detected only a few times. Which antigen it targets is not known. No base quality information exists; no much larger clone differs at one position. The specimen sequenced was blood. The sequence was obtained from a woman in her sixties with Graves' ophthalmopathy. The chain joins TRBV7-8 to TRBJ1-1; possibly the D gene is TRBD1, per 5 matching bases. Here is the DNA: TGTGCCAGCAGCTTTTTCCCAGGGCGAACTGAAGCTTTCTTT. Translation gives CASSFFPGRTEAFF.